One sample yielded the 12 T cell receptor beta chains listed below, sequenced in a study of shared T cell receptors in the human thymus (dated by TCRdb to the early 2020s). Receptor amplification or capture employed the immunoSEQ multiplex PCR assay. Sourced from immuneACCESS, this table was stored by TCRdb with only in-frame sequences that have V and J called. A share of the clones is absent; for the studies checked, an unresolved V gene accounts for under half, and the remainder has no known explanation. Recorded for this sample are over 350,000 clones; more than 85% of them occurred a single time. The ten largest clones take up roughly 0.02% of the sample. Sequenced: thymocytes. The source of these receptors is a human donor.

Comments on this clone: One end of the junction varies from germline; a read error may be responsible. The chain joins TRBV7-7 to TRBJ2-3, with D possibly matching TRBD2 (5 bases). Per the germline V gene, CDR1 is SSHAT and CDR2 is FNYEAQ (reference sequence). The CDR3 length is 12 residues. The CDR3 spells CASSGSGDTQYF. The DNA for the CDR3 is TGTGCTAGCAGCGGAAGTGGAGATACGCAGTATTTT.

The chain has TRBV15 and TRBJ2-7; the D is unclear. The length of the CDR3 is 11 residues. Trimming left V 0 bases short and J 7 bases short, with 4 bases between. CDR1 is LNHNV, CDR2 YYDKDF, per germline (reference sequence). Written as DNA, the CDR3 is TGTGCCACCAGCAGAGACCAGGAGCAGTACTTC. Residues: CATSRDQEQYF.

The V call is TRBV7-9, the J call TRBJ2-1; D is unclear. V was shortened by 7 bases and J by 0 bases, with 7 bases between the two germline ends. From germline, CDR1 is SEHNR and CDR2 FQNEAQ (reference sequence). The CDR3 spans 13 residues. The CDR3 nucleotides are TGTGCCAGCACCCTTGGCTCCTACAATGAGCAGTTCTTC. Translated: CASTLGSYNEQFF.

This clone was counted a single time. The chain has TRBV5-4 and TRBJ2-7; TRBD2 agrees at 8 bases. With V trimmed by 0 bases and J by 3 bases, 11 bases remained unmatched. CDR1 and CDR2 (germline): SGHNT, YYREEE (reference sequence). The CDR3 spans 17 residues. Written as DNA, the CDR3 is TGTGCCAGCAGCTTGGGCCCGGGGGGGACTAGGGGCTACGAGCAGTACTTC. Its translation: CASSLGPGGTRGYEQYF.

The V gene is TRBV11-2, the J gene TRBJ1-1, with TRBD1 identical over 9 bases. The V gene's germline CDR1 is SGHAT and CDR2 FQNNGV. This CDR3 is 15 amino acids long. V dropped 4 bases and J dropped 6; count of bases not matched to a gene: 9. The CDR3 DNA is TGTGCCAGCAGCTCCACTAAACAGGGGGCGGCTGAAGCTTTCTTT. Encoded protein: CASSSTKQGAAEAFF.

The chain employs TRBV7-9 and TRBJ2-2, with D tentatively TRBD1 (5 bases). Germline V lookup: CDR1 SEHNR, CDR2 FQNEAQ (reference sequence). Trimming removed 0 bases from V and 6 bases from J, with 20 bases in between. The CDR3 has 18 residues. The chain's CDR3 is CASSLAQPARANAGELFF. Here the CDR3 DNA reads TGTGCCAGCAGCTTAGCGCAGCCCGCCAGGGCAAACGCCGGGGAGCTGTTTTTT.

The chain has TRBV28 and TRBJ2-7; D may be TRBD2 (5 bases). V was trimmed by 3 bases and J by 3 bases, leaving 21 bases between them. The CDR3 extends over 17 amino acids. CDR1 is MDHEN, CDR2 SYDVKM, per germline. Here the CDR3 DNA reads TGTGCCAGCAGTTTCTACCTCGCGGGCATACCATACTACGAGCAGTACTTC. Its protein is CASSFYLAGIPYYEQYF. Complete variable domain (other parts from reference TRBV28 and TRBJ2-7): DVKVTQSSRYLVKRTGEKVFLECVQDMDHENMFWYRQDPGLGLRLIYFSYDVKMKEKGDIPEGYSVSREKKERFSLILESASTNQTSMYLCASSFYLAGIPYYEQYFGPGTRLTVT.

V usage is TRBV5-6 and J usage is TRBJ1-3; D gene unclear. Trimming took 4 bases from V and 2 from J, leaving 16 bases between them. The CDR3 has 16 residues. CDR1 SGHDT and CDR2 YYEEEE come from the germline V gene. Written as DNA, the CDR3 is TGTGCCAGCAGCCACGCTGAACCCAGGCCTGGAAACACCATATATTTT. Translated, it gives CASSHAEPRPGNTIYF.

This sequence joins TRBV6-5 and TRBJ1-2, with a possible D match to TRBD1 (6 bases). The CDR3 covers 14 residues. Germline values: CDR1 MNHEY, CDR2 SVGAGI. Trimming pared 5 bases from V and 8 bases from J, leaving 18 bases between. CDR3 sequence (DNA): TGTGCCAGCAGTGGGCCGGGACAAAGCATCGGCTACACCTTC. Its protein product is CASSGPGQSIGYTF.

A few counts support this clone. The rearrangement links TRBV30 to TRBJ1-1; 9 nucleotides match TRBD1. The CDR3 contains 15 residues. Losses at the gene ends were 4 bases for V and 0 bases for J; bases not matched to a gene: 6. Germline assignment: CDR1 GTSNPN and CDR2 SVGIG (reference sequence). The CDR3 nucleotides are TGTGCCTGGAATGACAGGGGGGTGGTGAACACTGAAGCTTTCTTT. This gives the protein CAWNDRGVVNTEAFF.

The rearrangement links TRBV5-1 to TRBJ2-6; 7 positions agree with TRBD2. Trimming removed 2 bases from V and 2 bases from J; junction bases left unmatched: 1. The CDR3 has 15 residues. Germline values: CDR1 SGHRS, CDR2 YFSETQ. In DNA form, the CDR3 reads TGCGCCAGCAGCTTAGCGGGGACTGGGGCCAACGTCCTGACTTTC. It translates to CASSLAGTGANVLTF.

This chain connects TRBV27 to TRBJ2-5; 7 bases align to TRBD2. Germline loops: CDR1 MNHEY, CDR2 SMNVEV (reference sequence). The CDR3 totals 15 residues. V shed 2 bases and J 5 bases; nucleotides not matched to a gene: 8. The CDR3 DNA follows: TGTGCCAGCAGTTTACTAGCGGAAGAATGGGAGACCCAGTACTTC. Amino acids: CASSLLAEEWETQYF.